This T cell receptor beta chain stems from a study of cytomegalovirus exposure and HLA in healthy donors. This CDR3 has 14 amino acids. V was trimmed by 6 bases and J by 8 bases, leaving 17 bases between them. Per the germline V gene, CDR1 is MNHEY and CDR2 is SVGAGI. Here immunoSEQ multiplex PCR was the method, and the copy in TCRdb shows in-frame clones only, minus some. This table has 35,000 to 40,000 clones, 85% to 95% appearing once. J is TRBJ2-1 and V is TRBV6-5, with D perhaps TRBD2 (6 bases). The specimen was PBMCs. This clonotype was sampled from a man aged 18-30 years in good health and CMV-seronegative. CDR3 nucleotide sequence: TGTGCCAGCAGAGAACCCGGCGGGGACCATGAGCAGTTCTTC. Amino acid sequence: CASREPGGDHEQFF.